Following are 16 T cell receptor beta chains from one sample sequenced in a study of PD-L1 blockade in urothelial cancer. Generated by immunoSEQ multiplex PCR, the TCRdb table keeps only in-frame clones and is missing some. The table shows about 88,000 clones, with 70% to 90% occurring only once. The time point denotes: pretreatment peripheral blood. This material consisted of PBMCs, taken around atezolizumab (anti-PD-L1) treatment. These receptors originate from a woman aged 80 or over with urothelial cancer.

This clone came up once. The J gene is TRBJ2-2, the V gene TRBV2; possibly TRBD1 for D (5 bases). The V end lost 6 bases, the J end lost 8 bases, and 13 bases lay between the germline ends. Germline V lookup: CDR1 SNHLY, CDR2 FYNNEI. The CDR3 length is 13 residues. The chain's CDR3 is CASRWQGGGELFF. The CDR3 DNA reads as TGTGCCAGCAGGTGGCAGGGTGGGGGGGAGCTGTTTTTT. The full variable domain, its missing parts supplied by reference TRBV2 and TRBJ2-2, is EPEVTQTPSHQVTQMGQEVILRCVPISNHLYFYWYRQILGQKVEFLVSFYNNEISEKSEIFDDQFSVERPDGSNFTLKIRSTKLEDSAMYFCASRWQGGGELFFGEGSRLTVL.

CDR3 nucleotide sequence: TGTGCCAGCAGCTCCGGGACAGGGGCCACGGGTCGGTACTTC. It is translated as CASSSGTGATGRYF. The chain is built from TRBV28 and TRBJ2-7, with 10 bases fitting TRBD1. Looked up from germline, CDR1 is MDHEN and CDR2 is SYDVKM. The J segment lost 12 bases and the V segment lost 6 bases, leaving 14 bases of the junction unmatched. The CDR3 is made up of 14 amino acids.

Only one count was recorded for this clone. The chain uses TRBV5-1 and TRBJ1-2; tentatively, D is TRBD1 (6 bases). The CDR3 has 15 amino acids. Germline V lookup: CDR1 SGHRS, CDR2 YFSETQ. Trimming shortened V by 4 bases and J by 4 bases, and 17 bases separated the two germline ends. The CDR3 sequence is CASSAGVGEIYGYTF. In nucleotides, the CDR3 is TGCGCCAGCAGCGCAGGGGTAGGGGAAATCTATGGCTACACCTTC. The whole variable domain, filled in from reference TRBV5-1 and TRBJ1-2, reads KAGVTQTPRYLIKTRGQQVTLSCSPISGHRSVSWYQQTPGQGLQFLFEYFSETQRNKGNFPGRFSGRQFSNSRSEMNVSTLELGDSALYLCASSAGVGEIYGYTFGSGTRLTVV.

The chain employs TRBV19 and TRBJ1-2; 9 positions agree with TRBD1. The germline V gene has CDR1 LNHDA and CDR2 SQIVND (reference sequence). The CDR3 covers 17 residues. V lost 9 bases to trimming and J lost 2 bases; unmatched junction nucleotides: 16. As DNA, the CDR3 is TGTGCCAGCGATAAAGGGGACAGGGCAATATCGAACTATGGCTACACCTTC. Amino acids: CASDKGDRAISNYGYTF.

The gene calls are TRBV4-2 and TRBJ2-7, with 13 bases lining up with TRBD2. Germline-derived CDR1 and CDR2 are LGHNA and YNFKEQ. There are 17 residues in the CDR3. V lost 4 bases to trimming and J lost 3 bases; unmatched junction nucleotides: 9. The CDR3 region is CASSPGLAGVPYYEQYF. CDR3 nucleotides: TGTGCCAGCAGCCCCGGACTAGCGGGAGTTCCCTACTACGAGCAGTACTTC.

CDR3 sequence reads: CASSTGRDRGTEAFF. The DNA of the CDR3 is TGCGCCAGCAGCACTGGCAGGGACAGGGGCACTGAAGCTTTCTTT. The chain has TRBV5-1 and TRBJ1-1; TRBD1 matches 10 bases. Germline CDR1 is SGHRS and CDR2 is YFSETQ. V shed 4 bases and J 4 bases; nucleotides not matched to a gene: 7. This CDR3 is built from 15 residues. Supplemented by reference TRBV5-1 and TRBJ1-1, the full variable domain reads KAGVTQTPRYLIKTRGQQVTLSCSPISGHRSVSWYQQTPGQGLQFLFEYFSETQRNKGNFPGRFSGRQFSNSRSEMNVSTLELGDSALYLCASSTGRDRGTEAFFGQGTRLTVV.

The genes are TRBV5-6 and TRBJ1-2; 8 bases fit TRBD1. The CDR3 consists of 16 residues. Trimming cost V 4 bases and J 4 bases; bases outside gene matches: 12. In germline, CDR1 is SGHDT, CDR2 YYEEEE. The CDR3 region has the DNA TGTGCCAGCAGCCCATGGACAGGGCAACCAATCTATGGCTACACCTTC. Amino acids: CASSPWTGQPIYGYTF.

The chain has TRBV19 and TRBJ2-3, with unresolved D. The CDR3 loop spans 15 amino acids. The germline gives CDR1 LNHDA, CDR2 SQIVND (reference sequence). V dropped 6 bases and J dropped 1 base, with 14 bases sitting between them. This chain's CDR3 is CASSREPARTDTQYF. CDR3 coding DNA: TGTGCCAGTAGCCGAGAACCCGCGCGCACAGATACGCAGTATTTT.

J is TRBJ2-7 and V is TRBV5-1, with 9 bases fitting TRBD1. V lost 1 base to trimming and J lost 6 bases; unmatched junction nucleotides: 8. The germline V gene encodes CDR1 SGHRS and CDR2 YFSETQ. This CDR3 has 15 amino acids. The CDR3 loop reads CASSLNRDRVSEQYF. As DNA, the CDR3 is TGCGCCAGCAGCTTGAACCGGGACAGGGTTAGCGAGCAGTACTTC.

The J gene is TRBJ2-7, the V gene TRBV6-5; D is ambiguous. The germline V gene encodes CDR1 MNHEY and CDR2 SVGAGI. The CDR3 runs 15 residues. V shed 2 bases and J shed 3 bases, with 14 bases lying between them. CDR3 bases: TGTGCCAGCAGTTACGGGCGACGGAACGTCTACGAGCAGTACTTC. Protein: CASSYGRRNVYEQYF.

The CDR3 nucleotides read TGTGCCAGCAGCTTAACAGGGTCGGTAGGCAATGAGCAGTTCTTC. Protein: CASSLTGSVGNEQFF. V is TRBV7-9 and J is TRBJ2-1, with D perhaps TRBD1 (6 bases). Trimming cost V 2 bases and J 6 bases, with 14 bases left between them. CDR1 SEHNR and CDR2 FQNEAQ come from the germline V gene (reference sequence). This CDR3 comprises 15 residues.

This clone has a single count. J is TRBJ1-2 and V is TRBV7-9; D gene ambiguous. The CDR3 is 13 residues long. Germline V gives CDR1 SEHNR, CDR2 FQNEAQ (reference sequence). Deletions cut 5 bases from V and 3 bases from J, with 10 bases between. CDR3 protein: CASSAPGDYGYTF. In DNA form, the CDR3 reads TGTGCCAGCAGCGCCCCCGGGGACTATGGCTACACCTTC.

This chain links TRBV2 with TRBJ2-5; weak D call: TRBD2 (5 bases). Germline values: CDR1 SNHLY, CDR2 FYNNEI. Trimming shortened V by 2 bases and J by 4 bases, and 8 bases separated the two germline ends. The CDR3 has 13 amino acids. The CDR3 sequence is CASSERRVETQYF. The CDR3 DNA reads as TGTGCCAGCAGTGAAAGGCGGGTAGAGACCCAGTACTTC. Looking up the rest from reference TRBV2 and TRBJ2-5 gives the full variable domain: EPEVTQTPSHQVTQMGQEVILRCVPISNHLYFYWYRQILGQKVEFLVSFYNNEISEKSEIFDDQFSVERPDGSNFTLKIRSTKLEDSAMYFCASSERRVETQYFGPGTRLLVL.

This chain connects TRBV25-1 to TRBJ2-5, with TRBD1 as a possible D gene (5 bases). The CDR3 runs 16 residues. CDR1 and CDR2 (germline): MGHDK, SYGVNS. Between the trimmed V and J ends, which lost 0 bases and 5 bases, there was a span of 16 bases. The CDR3 region has the DNA TGTGCCAGCAGTGAATATACGTACAGGCTAGGGGAGACCCAGTACTTC. Its translation is CASSEYTYRLGETQYF.

The chain employs TRBV5-1 and TRBJ2-7; 11 bases fit TRBD2. This CDR3 has 18 residues. Trimming cost V 1 base and J 2 bases; bases outside gene matches: 11. Germline V CDR1 and CDR2: SGHRS, YFSETQ. CDR3 DNA: TGCGCCAGCAGCTTGAATACTGTGAGACTAGCGGGACCCTACGAGCAGTACTTC. Its translation is CASSLNTVRLAGPYEQYF.

This clone was counted only a few times. This chain joins TRBV4-2 and TRBJ2-2, with 9 bases lining up with TRBD1. CDR1 is LGHNA, CDR2 YNFKEQ, per germline. The V and J ends lost 0 bases and 2 bases, in that order; junction bases with no gene match: 1. CDR3 length: 16 amino acids. This CDR3 reads CASSQETGGNTGELFF. The DNA of the CDR3 is TGTGCCAGCAGCCAAGAGACAGGGGGAAACACCGGGGAGCTGTTTTTT.